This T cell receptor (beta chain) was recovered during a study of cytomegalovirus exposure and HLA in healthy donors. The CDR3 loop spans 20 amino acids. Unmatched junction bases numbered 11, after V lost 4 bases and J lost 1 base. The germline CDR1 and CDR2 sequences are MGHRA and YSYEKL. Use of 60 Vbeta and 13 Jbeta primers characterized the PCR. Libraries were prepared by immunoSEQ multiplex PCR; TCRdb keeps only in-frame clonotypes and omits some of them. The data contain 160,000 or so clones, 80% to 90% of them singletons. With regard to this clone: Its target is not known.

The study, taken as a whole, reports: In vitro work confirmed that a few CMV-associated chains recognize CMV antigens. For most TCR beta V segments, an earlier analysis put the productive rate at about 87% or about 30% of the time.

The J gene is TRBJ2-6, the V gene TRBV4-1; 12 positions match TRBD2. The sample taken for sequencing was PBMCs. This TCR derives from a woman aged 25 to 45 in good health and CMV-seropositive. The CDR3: CASSRRGASGGASGANVLTF. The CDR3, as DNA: TGCGCCAGCAGCCGTCGTGGAGCTAGCGGGGGGGCGTCTGGGGCCAACGTCCTGACTTTC.